These 7 T cell receptor beta chains originate from one sample sequenced in a study of cytomegalovirus exposure and HLA in healthy donors. Primers: 60 Vbeta forward and 13 Jbeta reverse. Produced via immunoSEQ multiplex PCR; TCRdb's table is partial and in-frame only. This sample yields around 170,000 clones, of which over 70% are seen a single time; 5.5% to 7.5% belongs to the top ten. The sequencing input was PBMCs. Every receptor here comes from a woman in her thirties or forties in good health and CMV-seropositive.

This rearrangement joins TRBV5-4 to TRBJ2-3, with 9 bases identical to TRBD2. CDR1 SGHNT and CDR2 YYREEE come from the germline V gene (reference sequence). There are 15 residues in the CDR3. V dropped 0 bases and J dropped 5; count of bases not matched to a gene: 4. The CDR3 sequence is CASSLGAGGQDTQYF. CDR3 coding DNA: TGTGCCAGCAGCTTGGGGGCGGGGGGGCAAGATACGCAGTATTTT.

This clone was counted a few times. This chain uses TRBV27 with TRBJ1-2, with D uncertain. Germline values: CDR1 MNHEY, CDR2 SMNVEV (reference sequence). V was cut by 2 bases and J by 6 bases, with 7 bases left in between. This CDR3 comprises 12 residues. The CDR3, as DNA: TGTGCCAGCAGTTTAGGAGGGCATGGCTACACCTTC. Protein product: CASSLGGHGYTF.

The gene calls are TRBV7-2 and TRBJ2-7; 7 bases match TRBD2. From germline, CDR1 is SGHTA and CDR2 FQGNSA. The CDR3 has 14 amino acids. Trimming at V came to 3 bases and at J to 2 bases, leaving 4 bases not matched to a gene. The CDR3 is CASSFSGGTYEQYF. The CDR3 nucleotides are TGTGCCAGCAGCTTTTCGGGGGGTACCTACGAGCAGTACTTC.

The V and J genes are TRBV2 and TRBJ1-2, with 7 positions matching TRBD1. This CDR3 is 14 amino acids long. CDR1 is SNHLY, CDR2 FYNNEI, per germline. The V gene end was trimmed by 6 bases and the J gene end by 4 bases; junction bases not matched to a gene: 8. CDR3 loop: CASSQEGTVYGYTF. In nucleotides, the CDR3 is TGTGCCAGCAGCCAAGAAGGGACAGTCTATGGCTACACCTTC.

This clone showed up just once. The rearrangement uses TRBV12-1 and TRBJ2-7; TRBD2 is the table's D call and was not checked against the DNA. TRBV12-1 is an annotated pseudogene. The CDR3 is 16 amino acids. The CDR3 sequence is CASSFALRLLGNEQYF. CDR3 bases: TGTGCCAGCAGCTTTGCGCTTCGTCTCCTCGGGAACGAGCAGTACTTC.

The chain couples TRBV18 to TRBJ1-1; D uncertain. The CDR3 length is 13 residues. Germline loops: CDR1 KGHSH, CDR2 LQKENI. Trimming took 2 bases from V and 6 from J, leaving 10 bases between them. CDR3 coding DNA: TGTGCCAGCTCACCAGCACAGTGGGCTGAAGCTTTCTTT. Protein sequence: CASSPAQWAEAFF.

This clone was observed a single time. DNA of the CDR3: TGTGCCTGGATCGCCGGGGGTGGCTCAGGGCAGTTCTTC. This codes for CAWIAGGGSGQFF. The J gene is TRBJ2-1, the V gene TRBV30, with D perhaps TRBD2 (6 bases). Trimming stripped 4 bases from V and 12 bases from J, with 19 bases between. The germline CDR1 and CDR2 sequences are GTSNPN and SVGIG (reference sequence). This CDR3 is built from 13 residues.